This record concerns one T cell receptor (beta chain) sequence. The target antigen is unknown. TCRdb used MiXCR to reprocess the reads, holding one entry per CDR3 protein. Here the sample spans about 180,000 distinct CDR3 sequences, approximately 15% being singletons. The data are from a study of T cell repertoires in cytomegalovirus infection. Study findings and constraints: CMV carriers having the relevant HLA were flagged by cumulative public TCR beta family frequency. In two of eight donors, the top clonotype was HLA-C-restricted CMV-specific.

Between the trimmed V and J ends, which lost 9 bases and 3 bases, there was a span of 18 bases. CDR1 is SNHLY, CDR2 FYNNEI, per germline. The CDR3 has 15 amino acids. V usage is TRBV2 and J usage is TRBJ2-4; a possible D gene is TRBD1 (5 bases). The specimen sequenced was PBMCs. This clonotype originated in a human donor in good health (CMV status not recorded). Some clones in this sample may be carry-over from other donors' samples. The CDR3 protein is CASYGQTVLKNIQYF. The CDR3, as DNA: TGTGCCAGTTACGGCCAGACAGTGCTCAAAAACATTCAGTACTTC.